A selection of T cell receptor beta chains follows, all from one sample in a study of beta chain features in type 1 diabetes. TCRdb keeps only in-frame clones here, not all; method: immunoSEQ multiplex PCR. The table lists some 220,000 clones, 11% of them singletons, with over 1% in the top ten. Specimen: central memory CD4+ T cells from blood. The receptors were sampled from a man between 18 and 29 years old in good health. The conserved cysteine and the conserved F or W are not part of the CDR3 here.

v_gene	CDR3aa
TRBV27	ASSIPGLAGGPLYNEQF
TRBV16	ASSLSGGNQPQH
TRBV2	ASSPRGGGAGGELF
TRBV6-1	ASSDGSNQPQH
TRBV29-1	SVAVGGYEQY
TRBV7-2	ASSPGTSTDTQY
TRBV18	ASSATRGVGEKLF
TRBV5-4	ASSLIAGLGSTRETQY
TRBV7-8	ASRSGSSYNEQF
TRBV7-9	ASSSNLNNYGYT
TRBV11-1	ASSSTGTLSYEQY
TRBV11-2	ASSFVTGRVHEQY
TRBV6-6	ASSSVAYEQF
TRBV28	ASSFLAGGQETQY
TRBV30	AWTAYNEQF
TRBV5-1	ASSLAGDETGELF
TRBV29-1	SVEVGTGTEAF
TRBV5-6	ASSLFSGSSYNEQF
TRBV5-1	ASRGIAGVADTQY
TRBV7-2	ASSFENYNEQF
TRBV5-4	ASSRASGVQETQY
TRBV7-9	ASSPSSGNTIY
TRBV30	AWMARDRVLGYT
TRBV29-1	SVQSRAGETQY
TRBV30	AWSVGTTLQETQY
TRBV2	ASSGPLAGVHEQY
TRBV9	ASSVGGQMSYEQY
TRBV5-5	ASSLMAEGEQY
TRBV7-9	ASSPQGERRPDTQY
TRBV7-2	ASSLRGNQPQH
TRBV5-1	ASSLYGQNTEAF
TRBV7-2	ASSLLRANYNEQF
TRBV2	ASRNSGDGAKNIQY
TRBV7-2	ASSLVAELYEQY
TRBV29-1	SVEEASMGTEAF
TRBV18	ASSPEQGNYGYT